The present T cell receptor beta chain was sequenced within a study of T cell changes during pregnancy in multiple sclerosis. Trimming at V came to 6 bases and at J to 8 bases, leaving 11 bases not matched to a gene. CDR1 and CDR2 (germline): SNHLY, FYNNEI. The CDR3 is made up of 15 amino acids. Measured with immunoSEQ multiplex PCR; TCRdb has only the in-frame clones, and not every one. The sample lists 50,000 or so clones; 90% to 95% were seen once. This material consisted of CD4+ T cells from peripheral blood mononuclear cells, taken before pregnancy. The sequence was obtained from a female donor with multiple sclerosis, enrolled in a pregnancy study. J is TRBJ2-1 and V is TRBV2; TRBD2 agrees at 9 bases. The CDR3 protein is CASSRLAASKDEQFF. The CDR3 nucleotides read TGTGCCAGCAGCCGACTAGCGGCCTCCAAGGATGAGCAGTTCTTC. The variable domain in full, completed from reference TRBV2 and TRBJ2-1, reads EPEVTQTPSHQVTQMGQEVILRCVPISNHLYFYWYRQILGQKVEFLVSFYNNEISEKSEIFDDQFSVERPDGSNFTLKIRSTKLEDSAMYFCASSRLAASKDEQFFGPGTRLTVL.